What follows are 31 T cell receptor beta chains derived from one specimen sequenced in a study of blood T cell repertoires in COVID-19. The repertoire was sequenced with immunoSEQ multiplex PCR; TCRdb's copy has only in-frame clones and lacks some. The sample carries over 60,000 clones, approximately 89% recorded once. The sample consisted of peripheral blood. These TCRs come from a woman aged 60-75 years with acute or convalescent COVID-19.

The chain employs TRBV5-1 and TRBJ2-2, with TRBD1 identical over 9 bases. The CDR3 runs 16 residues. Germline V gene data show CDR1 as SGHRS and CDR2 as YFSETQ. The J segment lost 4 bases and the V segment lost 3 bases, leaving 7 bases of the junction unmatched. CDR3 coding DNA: TGCGCCAGCAGCTCTAAACAGGGGGCGTCCACCGGGGAGCTGTTTTTT. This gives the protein CASSSKQGASTGELFF.

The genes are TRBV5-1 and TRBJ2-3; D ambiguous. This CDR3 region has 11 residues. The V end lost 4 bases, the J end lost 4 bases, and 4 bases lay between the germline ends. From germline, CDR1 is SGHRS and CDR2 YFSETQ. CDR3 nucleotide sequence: TGCGCCAGCAGCATAGCAGATACGCAGTATTTT. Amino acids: CASSIADTQYF.

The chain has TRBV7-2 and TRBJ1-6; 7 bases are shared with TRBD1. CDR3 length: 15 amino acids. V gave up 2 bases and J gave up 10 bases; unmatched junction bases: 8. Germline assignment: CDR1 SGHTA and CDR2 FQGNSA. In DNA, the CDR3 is TGTGCCAGCAGCTTATCTGGACAGGCAGGATCACCCCTCCACTTT. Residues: CASSLSGQAGSPLHF.

The CDR3 sequence: CASSYGGLETQYF. The DNA for the CDR3 is TGTGCCAGCAGTTACGGGGGGTTGGAGACCCAGTACTTC. This chain joins TRBV6-6 and TRBJ2-5; TRBD2 is a possible D gene (6 bases). V was trimmed by 2 bases and J by 5 bases, leaving 9 bases between them. The germline gives CDR1 MNHNY, CDR2 SVGAGI (reference sequence). The CDR3 contains 13 residues.

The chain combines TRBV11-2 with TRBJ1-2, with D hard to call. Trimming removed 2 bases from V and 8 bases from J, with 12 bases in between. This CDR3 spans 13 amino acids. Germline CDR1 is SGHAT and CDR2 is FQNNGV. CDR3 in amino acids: CASSLPQARGYTF. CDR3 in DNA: TGTGCCAGCAGCTTACCGCAGGCCAGGGGCTACACCTTC.

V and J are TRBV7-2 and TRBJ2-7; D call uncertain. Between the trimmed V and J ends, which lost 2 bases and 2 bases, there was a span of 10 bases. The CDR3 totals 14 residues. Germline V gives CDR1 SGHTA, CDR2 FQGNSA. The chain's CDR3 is CASSLNVPAYEQYF. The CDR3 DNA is TGTGCCAGCAGCTTAAACGTCCCGGCCTACGAGCAGTACTTC.

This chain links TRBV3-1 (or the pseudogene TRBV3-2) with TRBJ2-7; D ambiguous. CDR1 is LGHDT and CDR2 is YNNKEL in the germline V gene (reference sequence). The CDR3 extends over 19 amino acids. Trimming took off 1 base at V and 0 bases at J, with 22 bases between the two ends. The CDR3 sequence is CASSQALKDPTRSSYEQYF. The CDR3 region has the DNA TGTGCCAGCAGCCAAGCGCTAAAAGACCCTACACGGAGCTCCTACGAGCAGTACTTC.

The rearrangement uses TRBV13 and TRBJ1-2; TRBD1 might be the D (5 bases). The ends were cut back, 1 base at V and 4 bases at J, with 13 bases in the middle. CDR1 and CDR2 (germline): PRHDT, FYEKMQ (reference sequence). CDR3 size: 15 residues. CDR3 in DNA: TGTGCCAGCAGCTTAGAGCGGGGCAACCTCTATGGCTACACCTTC. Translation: CASSLERGNLYGYTF.

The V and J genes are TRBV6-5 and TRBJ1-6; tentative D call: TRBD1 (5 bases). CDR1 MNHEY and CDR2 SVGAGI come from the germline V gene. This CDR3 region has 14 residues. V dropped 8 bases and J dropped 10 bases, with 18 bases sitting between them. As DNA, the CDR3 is TGTGCCAGCTTCTTGGCAGGGCGAGAGTCACCCCTCCACTTT. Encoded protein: CASFLAGRESPLHF.

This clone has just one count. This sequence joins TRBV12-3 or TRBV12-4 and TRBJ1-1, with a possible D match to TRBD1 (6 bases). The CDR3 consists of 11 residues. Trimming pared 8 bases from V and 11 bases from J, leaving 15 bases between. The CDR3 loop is CASASGTRAFF. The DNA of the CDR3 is TGTGCCAGCGCATCCGGGACAAGGGCTTTCTTT.

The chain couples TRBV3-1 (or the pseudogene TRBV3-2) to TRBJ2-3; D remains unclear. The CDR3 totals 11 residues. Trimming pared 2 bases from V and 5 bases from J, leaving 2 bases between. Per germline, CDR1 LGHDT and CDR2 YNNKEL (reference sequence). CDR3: CASSQLDTQYF. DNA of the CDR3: TGTGCCAGCAGCCAACTAGATACGCAGTATTTT.

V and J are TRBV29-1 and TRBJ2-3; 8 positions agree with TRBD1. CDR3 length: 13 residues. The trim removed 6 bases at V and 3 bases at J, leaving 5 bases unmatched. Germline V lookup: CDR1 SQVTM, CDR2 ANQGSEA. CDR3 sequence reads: CSVQGVGTDTQYF. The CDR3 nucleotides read TGCAGCGTACAGGGGGTTGGGACAGATACGCAGTATTTT.

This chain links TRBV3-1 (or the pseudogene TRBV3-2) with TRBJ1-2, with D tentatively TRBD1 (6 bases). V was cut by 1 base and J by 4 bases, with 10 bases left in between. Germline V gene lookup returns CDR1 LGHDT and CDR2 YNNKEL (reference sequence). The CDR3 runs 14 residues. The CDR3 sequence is CASSQVTGTYGYTF. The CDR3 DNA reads TGTGCCAGCAGCCAAGTAACAGGGACCTATGGCTACACCTTC.

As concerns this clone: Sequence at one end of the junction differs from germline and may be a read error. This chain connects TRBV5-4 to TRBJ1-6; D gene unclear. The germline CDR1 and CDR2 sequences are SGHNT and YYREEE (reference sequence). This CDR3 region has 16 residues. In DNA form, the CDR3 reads TGTGCCAGCAGTTTGGACGGGAGCTCCTATAATTCACCCCTCCACTTT. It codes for CASSLDGSSYNSPLHF.

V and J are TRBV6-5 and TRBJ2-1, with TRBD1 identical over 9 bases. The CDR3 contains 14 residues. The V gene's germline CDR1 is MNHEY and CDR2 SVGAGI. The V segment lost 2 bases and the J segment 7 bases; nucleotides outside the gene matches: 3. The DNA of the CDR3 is TGTGCCAGCAGTTACACCGGGACAGGGAATGAGCAGTTCTTC. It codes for CASSYTGTGNEQFF.

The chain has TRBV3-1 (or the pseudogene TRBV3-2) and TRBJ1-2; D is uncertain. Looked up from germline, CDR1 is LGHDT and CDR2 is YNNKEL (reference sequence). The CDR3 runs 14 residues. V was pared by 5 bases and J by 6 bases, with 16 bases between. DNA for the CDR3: TGTGCCAGCAGCGAAGTACAGAAGAGTCATGGCTACACCTTC. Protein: CASSEVQKSHGYTF.

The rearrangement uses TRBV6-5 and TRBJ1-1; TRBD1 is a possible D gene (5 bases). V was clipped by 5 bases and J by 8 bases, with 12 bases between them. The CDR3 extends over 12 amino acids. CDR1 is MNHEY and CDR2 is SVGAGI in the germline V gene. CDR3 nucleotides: TGTGCCAGCAGTCCGGATGACAGAGAAGCTTTCTTT. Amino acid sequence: CASSPDDREAFF.

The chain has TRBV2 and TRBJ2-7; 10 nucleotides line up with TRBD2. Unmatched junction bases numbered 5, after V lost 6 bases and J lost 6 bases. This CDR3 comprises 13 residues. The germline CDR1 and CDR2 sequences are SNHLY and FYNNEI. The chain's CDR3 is CASRLAGPPEQYF. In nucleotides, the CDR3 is TGTGCCAGCAGACTAGCGGGGCCCCCCGAGCAGTACTTC.

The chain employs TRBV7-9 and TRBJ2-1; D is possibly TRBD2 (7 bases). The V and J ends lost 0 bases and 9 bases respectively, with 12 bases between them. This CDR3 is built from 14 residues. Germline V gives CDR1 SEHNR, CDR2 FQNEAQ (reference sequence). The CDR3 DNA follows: TGTGCCAGCAGCTTAGCGAAAAGGGGGGGTGAGCAGTTCTTC. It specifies CASSLAKRGGEQFF.

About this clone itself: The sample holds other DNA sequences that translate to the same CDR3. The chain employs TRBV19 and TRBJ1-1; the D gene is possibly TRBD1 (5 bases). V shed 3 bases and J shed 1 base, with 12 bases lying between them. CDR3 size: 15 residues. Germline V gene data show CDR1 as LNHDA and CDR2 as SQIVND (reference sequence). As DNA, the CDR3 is TGTGCCAGTAGTATTCTTAGCCAGGGGAACACTGAAGCTTTCTTT. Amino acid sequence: CASSILSQGNTEAFF. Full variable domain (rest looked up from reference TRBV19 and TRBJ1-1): DGGITQSPKYLFRKEGQNVTLSCEQNLNHDAMYWYRQDPGQGLRLIYYSQIVNDFQKGDIAEGYSVSREKKESFPLTVTSAQKNPTAFYLCASSILSQGNTEAFFGQGTRLTVV.

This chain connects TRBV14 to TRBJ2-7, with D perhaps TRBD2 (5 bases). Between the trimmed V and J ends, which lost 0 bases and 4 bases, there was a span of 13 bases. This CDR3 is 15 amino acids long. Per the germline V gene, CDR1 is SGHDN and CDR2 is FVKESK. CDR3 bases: TGTGCCAGCAGCCAAGAGAGGGCCACTGGATACGAGCAGTACTTC. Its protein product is CASSQERATGYEQYF.

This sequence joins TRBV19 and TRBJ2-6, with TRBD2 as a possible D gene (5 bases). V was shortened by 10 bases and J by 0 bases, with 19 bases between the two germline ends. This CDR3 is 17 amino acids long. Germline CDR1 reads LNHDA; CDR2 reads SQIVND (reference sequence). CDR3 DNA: TGTGCCACCCACGGGGTTCCCCCACTCTCTGGGGCCAACGTCCTGACTTTC. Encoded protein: CATHGVPPLSGANVLTF.

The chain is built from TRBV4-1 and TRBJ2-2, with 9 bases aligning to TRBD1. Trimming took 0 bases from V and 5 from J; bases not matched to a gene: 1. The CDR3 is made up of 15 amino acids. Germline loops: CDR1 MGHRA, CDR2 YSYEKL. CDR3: CASSQEGTGTGELFF. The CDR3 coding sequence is TGCGCCAGCAGCCAAGAAGGGACAGGGACCGGGGAGCTGTTTTTT.

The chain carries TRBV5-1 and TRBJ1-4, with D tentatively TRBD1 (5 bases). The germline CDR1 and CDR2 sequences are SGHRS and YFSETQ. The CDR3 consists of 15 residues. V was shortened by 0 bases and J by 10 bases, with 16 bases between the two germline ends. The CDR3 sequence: CASSLVGGPSVKLFF. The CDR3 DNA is TGCGCCAGCAGCTTGGTGGGGGGTCCATCAGTAAAACTGTTTTTT. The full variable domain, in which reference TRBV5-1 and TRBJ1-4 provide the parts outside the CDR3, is KAGVTQTPRYLIKTRGQQVTLSCSPISGHRSVSWYQQTPGQGLQFLFEYFSETQRNKGNFPGRFSGRQFSNSRSEMNVSTLELGDSALYLCASSLVGGPSVKLFFGSGTQLSVL.

The CDR3 region is CASSQAVAGGSPLHF. CDR3 DNA: TGTGCCAGCAGCCAGGCCGTGGCCGGAGGTTCACCCCTCCACTTT. The chain has TRBV4-2 and TRBJ1-6; D is unresolved. The CDR3 spans 15 residues. Germline lookup yields CDR1 LGHNA and CDR2 YNFKEQ. Trimming removed 3 bases at V and 9 bases at J, with 15 bases between.

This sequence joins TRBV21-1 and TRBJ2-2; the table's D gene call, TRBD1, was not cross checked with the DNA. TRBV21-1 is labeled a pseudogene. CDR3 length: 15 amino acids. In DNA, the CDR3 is TGTGCCAGGGTTACAGGGGGACTGAACACCGGGGAGCTGTTTTTT. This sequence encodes CARVTGGLNTGELFF.

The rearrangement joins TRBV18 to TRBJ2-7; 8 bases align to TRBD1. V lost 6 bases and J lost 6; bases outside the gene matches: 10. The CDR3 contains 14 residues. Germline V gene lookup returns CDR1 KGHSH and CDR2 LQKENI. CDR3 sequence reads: CASSATGEWAEQYF. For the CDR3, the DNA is TGTGCCAGCTCTGCGACAGGGGAATGGGCCGAGCAGTACTTC.

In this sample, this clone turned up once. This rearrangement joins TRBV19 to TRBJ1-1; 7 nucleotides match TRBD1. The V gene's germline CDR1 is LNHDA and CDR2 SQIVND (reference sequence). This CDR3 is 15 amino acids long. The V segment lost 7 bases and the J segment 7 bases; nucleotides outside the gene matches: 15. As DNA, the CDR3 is TGTGCCAGTATCCTAGGAGGGGGCCGAGGGGGTGAAGCTTTCTTT. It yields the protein CASILGGGRGGEAFF.

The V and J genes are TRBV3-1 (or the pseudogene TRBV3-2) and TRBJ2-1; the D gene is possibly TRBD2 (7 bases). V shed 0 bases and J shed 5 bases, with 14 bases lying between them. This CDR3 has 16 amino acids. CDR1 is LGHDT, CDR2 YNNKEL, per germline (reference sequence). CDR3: CASSQDLAGAHNEQFF. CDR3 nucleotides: TGTGCCAGCAGCCAAGATCTTGCGGGGGCCCACAATGAGCAGTTCTTC.

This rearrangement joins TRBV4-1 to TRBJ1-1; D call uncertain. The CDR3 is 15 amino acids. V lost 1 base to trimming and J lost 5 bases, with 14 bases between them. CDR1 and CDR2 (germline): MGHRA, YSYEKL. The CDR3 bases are TGCGCCAGCAGCCAAGTCGCTCCAGGCGGGACTGAAGCTTTCTTT. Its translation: CASSQVAPGGTEAFF.

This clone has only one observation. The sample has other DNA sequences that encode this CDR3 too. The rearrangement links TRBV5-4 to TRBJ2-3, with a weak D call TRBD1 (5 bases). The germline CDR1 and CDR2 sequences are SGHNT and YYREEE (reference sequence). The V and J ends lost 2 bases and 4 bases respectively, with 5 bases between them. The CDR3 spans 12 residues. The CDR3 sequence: CASSLGADTQYF. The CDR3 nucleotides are TGTGCCAGCAGCTTAGGGGCAGATACGCAGTATTTT.